Below, 3 T cell receptor beta chains from the same sample are listed, as sequenced in a study of immune evolution from preneoplasia to lung adenocarcinoma. Generated by immunoSEQ multiplex PCR, the TCRdb table keeps only in-frame clones and is missing some. This table holds several thousand clones, 75% to 85% found once. The sample comprised FFPE adjacent normal lung tissue. Every receptor here comes from a donor at least 70 years old with lung adenocarcinoma.

J is TRBJ2-1 and V is TRBV2, with 7 bases fitting TRBD2. V lost 1 base to trimming and J lost 4 bases; unmatched junction nucleotides: 4. The CDR3 consists of 15 residues. Germline V gene data show CDR1 as SNHLY and CDR2 as FYNNEI. The CDR3 sequence is CASSEEGGTYNEQFF. In DNA form, the CDR3 reads TGTGCCAGCAGTGAAGAGGGAGGGACTTACAATGAGCAGTTCTTC.

The CDR3 coding sequence is TGTGCCAGCAGGGGACTAGCGGGAGGGAGTCCCTACGAGCAGTACTTC. Translation: CASRGLAGGSPYEQYF. The gene calls are TRBV27 and TRBJ2-7, with 16 bases fitting TRBD2. Germline CDR1 is MNHEY and CDR2 is SMNVEV (reference sequence). This CDR3 has 16 amino acids. The trim removed 6 bases at V and 2 bases at J, leaving 4 bases unmatched.

As for this clone: A read error may produce the germline difference seen at one junction end. The chain carries TRBV5-1 and TRBJ1-1; tentative D call: TRBD1 (5 bases). Germline V gene lookup returns CDR1 SGHRS and CDR2 YFSETQ. The CDR3 length is 13 residues. The DNA for the CDR3 is TGCACCAGCAAAATGACAGCGAACACTGAAGCTTTCTTT. This codes for CTSKMTANTEAFF.